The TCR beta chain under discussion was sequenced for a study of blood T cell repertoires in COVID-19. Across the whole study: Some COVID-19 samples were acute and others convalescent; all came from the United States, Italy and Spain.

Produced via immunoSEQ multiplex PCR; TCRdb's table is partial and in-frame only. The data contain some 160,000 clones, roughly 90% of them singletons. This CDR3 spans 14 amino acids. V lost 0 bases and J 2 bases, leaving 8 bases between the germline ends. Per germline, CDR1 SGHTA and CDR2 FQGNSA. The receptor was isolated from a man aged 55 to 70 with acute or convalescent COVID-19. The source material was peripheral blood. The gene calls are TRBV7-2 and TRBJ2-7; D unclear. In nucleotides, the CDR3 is TGTGCCAGCAGCTTAGCGGGCTCGGCCTACGAGCAGTACTTC. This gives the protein CASSLAGSAYEQYF.